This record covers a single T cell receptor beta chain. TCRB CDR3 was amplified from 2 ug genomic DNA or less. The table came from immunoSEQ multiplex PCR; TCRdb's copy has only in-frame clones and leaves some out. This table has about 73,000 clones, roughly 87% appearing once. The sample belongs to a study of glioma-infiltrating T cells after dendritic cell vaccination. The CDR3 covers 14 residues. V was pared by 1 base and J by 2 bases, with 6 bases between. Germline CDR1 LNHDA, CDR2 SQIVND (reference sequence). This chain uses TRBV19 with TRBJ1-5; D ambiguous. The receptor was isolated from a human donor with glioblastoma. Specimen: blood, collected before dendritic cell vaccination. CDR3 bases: TGTGCCAGTAGTATAGGACTTGGCAATCAGCCCCAGCATTTT. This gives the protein CASSIGLGNQPQHF. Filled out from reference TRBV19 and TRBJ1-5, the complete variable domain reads DGGITQSPKYLFRKEGQNVTLSCEQNLNHDAMYWYRQDPGQGLRLIYYSQIVNDFQKGDIAEGYSVSREKKESFPLTVTSAQKNPTAFYLCASSIGLGNQPQHFGDGTRLSIL.